The following is a T cell receptor (beta chain) sequence with its context. Antigen specificity is unknown. The CDR3 spans 13 residues. Trimming cost V 7 bases and J 5 bases, with 14 bases left between them. CDR1 is LNHDA and CDR2 is SQIVND in the germline V gene (reference sequence). The sample comes from a study of vaccination and CD4 T cells after COVID-19. Whole-study context: A median of 101 days (range 35 to 161) separated diagnosis from post-COVID sampling.

Scientists ran DNA taken from cultured CD4+ T cells through the Oncomine TCR Beta short-read assay for sequencing. Investigators obtained genomic DNA by extraction from cultured CD4+ T cells. TCRdb independently ran MiXCR on the PCR reads; one entry per CDR3 protein. This table holds several thousand distinct CDR3 sequences, 45% to 55% found once. Treatment of the sample: approximately 10-day PBMC culture with coronavirus spike peptide pools or control peptides (ViraFEST assay). The unexposed donor provided CD4+ T cells, which were taken before the COVID-19 pandemic (2011-2018). Peptide pool stimulation in ViraFEST expanded antigen-specific T cells, whose TCRs were then sequenced. Cell supply allowing, SARS-CoV-2 S/N and four cold-coronavirus spikes probed unexposed-donor CD4+ T cells.

The sequence was collected from a human donor in good health. The chain couples TRBV19 to TRBJ1-2, with D hard to call. Sequences were obtained from CD4+ T cells from blood, cultured in vitro. This CDR3 is CASIWGYQYGYTF. CDR3 coding DNA: TGTGCCAGTATTTGGGGATACCAATATGGCTACACCTTC.